This T cell receptor beta chain was profiled in a study of T cell responses to AZD1222 COVID-19 vaccine. The germline gives CDR1 SGHAT, CDR2 FQNNGV. This CDR3 comprises 14 residues. Deletions cut 6 bases from V and 11 bases from J, with 20 bases between. TCRdb's table, derived via immunoSEQ multiplex PCR, lists solely in-frame clones and lacks some. Of about 90,000 clones listed, approximately 89% were seen once; the top ten hold approximately 5.2%. This clone was counted a single time. As yet, its antigen is unknown. Study-wide results and caveats: Females outnumbered males among donors, who were mostly white British; clonal diversity was possibly underestimated.

The source of this sequence is an adult in good health. The chain combines TRBV11-2 with TRBJ2-1, with TRBD2 as a possible D gene (6 bases). The sequencing used peripheral blood, collected on day 0 of MenACWY control vaccination. The CDR3 nucleotides are TGTGCCAGCAGTCCCCCGACGGGAGACCTGCAGCAGTTCTTC. Translation: CASSPPTGDLQQFF.